Presented here are 23 T cell receptor beta chains from one specimen sequenced in a study of cytomegalovirus exposure and HLA in healthy donors. The PCR was carried out with 60 Vbeta primers and 13 Jbeta primers. Clones were sequenced by immunoSEQ multiplex PCR, and TCRdb holds only the in-frame ones, with some missing. The ten most abundant clones cover 0.96% of a sample with about 140,000 clones. The sample taken for sequencing was PBMCs. The receptors were sampled from a male donor in good health and CMV-seronegative.

The rearrangement uses TRBV6-5 and TRBJ2-3, with D perhaps matching TRBD2 (6 bases). The germline V and J ends were trimmed by 0 bases and 5 bases, with 15 bases remaining between them. CDR3 length: 16 residues. Germline V gene sequence: CDR1 MNHEY, CDR2 SVGAGI. This CDR3 is CASSYSLARAGDTQYF. CDR3 DNA sequence: TGTGCCAGCAGTTACTCGCTCGCCCGAGCGGGAGATACGCAGTATTTT.

The J gene is TRBJ2-7, the V gene TRBV29-1; D gene ambiguous. Per the germline V gene, CDR1 is SQVTM and CDR2 is ANQGSEA. Deletions cut 1 base from V and 2 bases from J, with 15 bases between. The CDR3 is made up of 15 amino acids. The CDR3 loop reads CSVEGGEPYAYEQYF. As DNA, the CDR3 is TGCAGCGTTGAAGGAGGAGAACCCTACGCCTACGAGCAGTACTTC.

The gene calls are TRBV15 and TRBJ1-1, with D maybe TRBD1 (6 bases). Germline lookup yields CDR1 LNHNV and CDR2 YYDKDF (reference sequence). V lost 5 bases, J lost 5 bases, and 18 bases lay in between. The CDR3 has 15 amino acids. The CDR3 reads CATSGLGGPGTEAFF. CDR3 sequence (DNA): TGTGCCACCAGCGGACTGGGGGGGCCGGGTACTGAAGCTTTCTTT.

V is TRBV6-4 and J is TRBJ2-2, with 10 positions matching TRBD2. Germline values: CDR1 MRHNA, CDR2 SNTAGT. The junction had 4 bases not matched to a gene; V was cut back by 6 bases and J by 3 bases. The CDR3 consists of 15 residues. DNA of the CDR3: TGTGCCAGCAGGGTACTAGCGGGGCACACCGGGGAGCTGTTTTTT. The encoded protein is CASRVLAGHTGELFF.

The chain has TRBV19 and TRBJ1-5; the match to TRBD1 covers 9 bases. Germline V gene sequence: CDR1 LNHDA, CDR2 SQIVND (reference sequence). Germline trimming cut 9 bases from V and 3 bases from J; bases unmatched to any gene: 15. The CDR3 totals 17 residues. This CDR3 is CASRKEEGQGFNQPQHF. CDR3 DNA sequence: TGTGCCAGCAGAAAGGAGGAGGGACAGGGCTTCAATCAGCCCCAGCATTTT.

With respect to this clone: The junction does not match germline at one end; this may be a read error. The chain employs TRBV5-4 and TRBJ2-1; D might be TRBD2 (5 bases). Germline V CDR1 and CDR2: SGHNT, YYREEE (reference sequence). This CDR3 has 15 residues. CDR3 sequence: CASSLVRETYNEQFF. The DNA of the CDR3 is TGTGCCAGCAGCTTGGTTCGGGAAACCTATAATGAGCAGTTCTTC.

The gene calls are TRBV19 and TRBJ1-1; unclear D gene. Looked up from germline, CDR1 is LNHDA and CDR2 is SQIVND (reference sequence). Trimming stripped 7 bases from V and 4 bases from J, with 13 bases between. The CDR3 runs to 13 residues. The CDR3 DNA is TGTGCCAGTACTAGGCGAGGTACCACTGAAGCTTTCTTT. Translation gives CASTRRGTTEAFF.

This chain connects TRBV19 to TRBJ1-5, with 7 nucleotides matching TRBD1. This CDR3 has 13 residues. Trimming cost V 3 bases and J 6 bases; bases outside gene matches: 2. The germline V gene has CDR1 LNHDA and CDR2 SQIVND (reference sequence). CDR3 residues: CASSIGDSQPQHF. CDR3 nucleotide sequence: TGTGCCAGTAGTATTGGGGACAGTCAGCCCCAGCATTTT.

This rearrangement joins TRBV6-6 to TRBJ1-3, with TRBD1 matching over 7 bases. Germline loops: CDR1 MNHNY, CDR2 SVGAGI (reference sequence). The CDR3 consists of 16 residues. Germline trimming cut 7 bases from V and 0 bases from J; bases unmatched to any gene: 9. CDR3 region: CASNSGQIYSGNTIYF. CDR3 DNA: TGTGCCAGCAATTCGGGACAGATTTACTCTGGAAACACCATATATTTT.

The CDR3 protein is CASSLEISEEGYNEQFF. In DNA, the CDR3 is TGTGCCAGCAGCTTGGAAATTTCGGAGGAGGGCTACAATGAGCAGTTCTTC. The chain joins TRBV5-4 to TRBJ2-1, with D perhaps matching TRBD2 (6 bases). The V gene lost 0 bases and the J gene lost 3 bases, with 16 bases spanning the gap. The germline gives CDR1 SGHNT, CDR2 YYREEE (reference sequence). The CDR3 covers 17 residues. Variable domain in full (rest from reference TRBV5-4 and TRBJ2-1): ETGVTQSPTHLIKTRGQQVTLRCSSQSGHNTVSWYQQALGQGPQFIFQYYREEENGRGNFPPRFSGLQFPNYSSELNVNALELDDSALYLCASSLEISEEGYNEQFFGPGTRLTVL.

The V call is TRBV7-3, the J call TRBJ2-1, with a possible D match to TRBD2 (5 bases). The CDR3 runs 15 residues. Trimming took 1 base from V and 5 from J, leaving 12 bases between them. The germline CDR1 and CDR2 sequences are SGHTA and FQGTGA. The CDR3 DNA sequence: TGTGCCAGCAGCTTAAAAGGACTCTATAACAATGAGCAGTTCTTC. Amino acid sequence: CASSLKGLYNNEQFF.

This chain joins TRBV7-9 and TRBJ1-4, with 7 bases that match TRBD1. Per germline, CDR1 SEHNR and CDR2 FQNEAQ (reference sequence). The CDR3 is 14 residues long. V was pared by 5 bases and J by 8 bases, with 8 bases of the junction left unmatched. CDR3 residues: CASSRQGGKEKLFF. Here the CDR3 DNA reads TGTGCCAGCAGCAGACAGGGTGGAAAAGAAAAACTGTTTTTT.

To note about this clone: The sample holds other DNA sequences that translate to the same CDR3. This chain links TRBV9 with TRBJ2-7; 8 nucleotides agree with TRBD1. This CDR3 comprises 12 residues. Germline CDR1 and CDR2: SGDLS and YYNGEE. J gave up 7 bases and V 0 bases, and 0 bases lay outside the gene matches. The CDR3 nucleotides are TGTGCCAGCAGCGTAGGACAGGGGGAGCAGTACTTC. It codes for CASSVGQGEQYF.

The chain employs TRBV29-1 and TRBJ2-2; a possible D gene is TRBD2 (7 bases). The CDR3 covers 17 residues. The V gene lost 4 bases and the J gene lost 5 bases, with 23 bases spanning the gap. Germline V gene lookup returns CDR1 SQVTM and CDR2 ANQGSEA. For the CDR3, the DNA is TGCAGCGTTGCCCCTTATGTCGGGGGGCTAGGGACCGGGGAGCTGTTTTTT. Amino acids: CSVAPYVGGLGTGELFF.

This chain links TRBV5-1 with TRBJ2-7, with 7 bases identical to TRBD2. V shed 2 bases, J shed 2 bases, and the junction held 4 bases outside the gene matches. The CDR3 contains 14 residues. The germline CDR1 and CDR2 sequences are SGHRS and YFSETQ. The CDR3 DNA follows: TGCGCCAGCAGCTTCGGACTAGGTACCTACGAGCAGTACTTC. This gives the protein CASSFGLGTYEQYF.

This chain joins TRBV6-5 and TRBJ1-2; weak D call: TRBD1 (5 bases). Trimming pared 6 bases from V and 8 bases from J, leaving 13 bases between. Germline loops: CDR1 MNHEY, CDR2 SVGAGI. The CDR3 spans 12 residues. For the CDR3, the DNA is TGTGCCAGCAGAATGGGGGGATCAGGCTACACCTTC. It codes for CASRMGGSGYTF.

V and J are TRBV5-1 and TRBJ1-6, with 8 bases identical to TRBD1. The CDR3 spans 18 residues. The V segment lost 4 bases and the J segment 5 bases; nucleotides outside the gene matches: 14. Germline-derived CDR1 and CDR2 are SGHRS and YFSETQ. The DNA for the CDR3 is TGCGCCAGCAGCCGCCTGGCCCCCGGGACAGGAGATAATTCACCCCTCCACTTT. Its protein is CASSRLAPGTGDNSPLHF.

This chain links TRBV5-4 with TRBJ2-3, with D possibly TRBD1 on 6 matching bases. This CDR3 comprises 15 residues. Deletions cut 4 bases from V and 1 base from J, with 13 bases between. CDR1 SGHNT and CDR2 YYREEE come from the germline V gene (reference sequence). In DNA form, the CDR3 reads TGTGCCAGCAGCGGCACAGGGTCGGGCACAGATACGCAGTATTTT. It translates to CASSGTGSGTDTQYF.

V usage is TRBV5-4 and J usage is TRBJ1-2; D is perhaps TRBD1 (6 bases). Germline V gene sequence: CDR1 SGHNT, CDR2 YYREEE (reference sequence). V lost 2 bases to trimming and J lost 8 bases, with 19 bases between them. This CDR3 spans 15 amino acids. In DNA, the CDR3 is TGTGCCAGCAGCTTACCTGACGGGGGGGCCGGGGGCTACACCTTC. Its protein is CASSLPDGGAGGYTF. The full variable domain, with the rest looked up from reference TRBV5-4 and TRBJ1-2, is ETGVTQSPTHLIKTRGQQVTLRCSSQSGHNTVSWYQQALGQGPQFIFQYYREEENGRGNFPPRFSGLQFPNYSSELNVNALELDDSALYLCASSLPDGGAGGYTFGSGTRLTVV.

The chain uses TRBV27 and TRBJ1-4; possible D gene TRBD1, 5 bases. From germline, CDR1 is MNHEY and CDR2 SMNVEV (reference sequence). Trimming left V 3 bases short and J 8 bases short, with 16 bases between. The CDR3 is 15 residues long. DNA of the CDR3: TGTGCCAGCAGTTTGTTTGACAGCGTTGGGGAAAAACTGTTTTTT. This encodes CASSLFDSVGEKLFF.

Remarks on this clone: Other nucleotide sequences in the sample specify the same CDR3. V and J are TRBV6-5 and TRBJ2-7; 9 bases match TRBD1. Germline V gene lookup returns CDR1 MNHEY and CDR2 SVGAGI. V gave up 0 bases and J gave up 1 base; unmatched junction bases: 1. This CDR3 is 15 amino acids long. The CDR3 is CASSYSGTGSYEQYF. The CDR3 nucleotides read TGTGCCAGCAGTTACTCGGGGACAGGGTCCTACGAGCAGTACTTC.

The chain combines TRBV27 with TRBJ1-2, with a tentative D call TRBD1 (6 bases). Germline loops: CDR1 MNHEY, CDR2 SMNVEV (reference sequence). Trimming shortened V by 3 bases and J by 5 bases, and 10 bases separated the two germline ends. The CDR3 totals 13 residues. The CDR3 loop is CASSFRGQYGYTF. The DNA for the CDR3 is TGTGCCAGCAGTTTCAGAGGACAGTATGGCTACACCTTC.

This chain joins TRBV7-8 and TRBJ1-6, with unresolved D. CDR1 SGHVS and CDR2 FQNEAQ come from the germline V gene. Trimming removed 1 base from V and 5 bases from J, with 6 bases in between. The CDR3 runs to 14 residues. CDR3 nucleotide sequence: TGTGCCAGCAGCTTAGTGGGAGATAATTCACCCCTCCACTTT. Amino acid sequence: CASSLVGDNSPLHF.